This paragraph covers one TCR beta chain sequence. These data belong to a study of OX40 agonist ivuxolimab in advanced cancers. Study information: An agonistic anti-OX40 (CD134) antibody, ivuxolimab, was used to treat the patients. Therapy given before enrollment (anti-PD-1, anti-PD-L1 or anti-CTLA-4) was allowed, and around 44% had some.

Some clones are missing from TCRdb's copy, which holds only in-frame ones; the method was immunoSEQ multiplex PCR. The repertoire consists of 99,000 or so clones, with roughly 95% occurring once and the leading ten covering approximately 0.18%. Source: CD4+ or CD8+ T cells sorted from blood, taken in a trial of the OX40 agonist ivuxolimab. The sequence derives from an adult with an advanced solid tumor such as melanoma, head and neck, liver or kidney cancer.

The CDR3 loop reads CASSYWGKVGYNEQFF. CDR3 sequence (DNA): TGTGCCAGCAGTTACTGGGGGAAGGTCGGCTACAATGAGCAGTTCTTC. This sequence joins TRBV6-5 and TRBJ2-1; D tentatively fits TRBD1 or TRBD2 (5 bases each). Germline CDR1 and CDR2: MNHEY and SVGAGI. The CDR3 length is 16 residues. V dropped 1 base and J dropped 3 bases, with 13 bases sitting between them.